The text below deals with one T cell receptor beta chain. Its antigen is not known. TCRdb ran MiXCR on the 5' RACE reads and lists one entry per CDR3 protein. The profile shows about 920,000 distinct CDR3 sequences, about 12% of them singletons. These data come from a study of identical twins. Regarding the study as a whole: Analyses of zero insertions could be partly confounded by invariant MAIT and iNKT cells. There were fewer insertions in abundant cord blood beta clonotypes, but memory repertoires showed no such pattern. Twins shared out-of-frame alpha sequences with excess low generation probability.

Trimming removed 6 bases from V and 5 bases from J, with 15 bases in between. The CDR3 has 14 residues. Per germline, CDR1 MNHNS and CDR2 SASEGT. This same sample was also taken into another study, of yellow fever vaccine responses in identical twins.

The V gene is TRBV6-1, the J gene TRBJ2-3, with D tentatively TRBD2 (6 bases). The sample consisted of PBMCs. The source of this sequence is a woman aged 18-29 years in good health. In nucleotides, the CDR3 is TGTGCCAGCAGAAGTGGAGGGGATCTAGATACGCAGTATTTT. Translation gives CASRSGGDLDTQYF.